This T cell receptor (beta chain) came from a study of cytomegalovirus exposure and HLA in healthy donors. The CDR3 totals 14 residues. V lost 5 bases, J lost 7 bases, and 10 bases stayed unmatched. In germline, CDR1 is SGHNT, CDR2 YYREEE (reference sequence). 13 Jbeta primers and 60 Vbeta primers were used for the PCR. Clones were read by immunoSEQ multiplex PCR, and TCRdb kept only the in-frame ones, dropping some. Of about 200,000 clones detected, around 80% appear once; the ten largest clones hold around 1.7%. This clone has only one observation. This chain links TRBV5-4 with TRBJ2-7; 9 positions agree with TRBD2. The receptor was isolated from a man in his fifties or sixties in good health and CMV-seronegative. The sequencing sample was made of PBMCs. The CDR3 region is CASRRAGGKDEQYF. The CDR3 DNA reads as TGTGCCAGCAGAAGAGCGGGAGGCAAGGATGAGCAGTACTTC.